This is a list of T cell receptor beta chains from one sample in a study of T-cell memory formation after mild COVID-19. TCRdb re-analysed the 5' RACE reads in MiXCR, keeping a single row per CDR3 protein. The repertoire holds fewer than 250,000 distinct CDR3 sequences, with 15% as singletons. The sequencing input was PBMCs or a T cell subset sorted from them (not recorded which). These receptors were obtained from an adult woman who had mild COVID-19 (a few samples of this study predate the infection). Cell type and time point are not known. Both conserved end residues are part of each CDR3. A D gene is named only where the DNA matches it firmly. Not every row has a clone size; where given, it reads once, few, many or a size class.

>TRBV12-3/TRBV12-4|TRBJ2-4|-|-
CASSLRGVAKNIQYF
TGTGCCAGCAGTTTGAGGGGGGTAGCCAAAAACATTCAGTACTTC
>TRBV5-1|TRBJ2-2|few|TRBD1
CASRAGTGFAGELFF
TGCGCCAGCAGGGCCGGGACAGGGTTCGCCGGGGAGCTGTTTTTT
>TRBV7-9|TRBJ1-1|-|-
CASITPAGTEAFF
TGTGCCAGCATAACACCAGCGGGCACTGAAGCTTTCTTT
>TRBV29-1|TRBJ2-3|few|-
CSAVQEFTDTQYF
TGCAGCGCCGTCCAGGAATTCACAGATACGCAGTATTTT
>TRBV5-1|TRBJ2-5|-|TRBD1
CASSLDRAEETQYF
TGCGCCAGCAGCTTAGACAGGGCTGAGGAGACCCAGTACTTC
>TRBV19|TRBJ2-1|-|-
CASSIKGVPYNEQFF
TGTGCCAGTAGTATCAAGGGGGTACCCTACAATGAGCAGTTCTTC
>TRBV5-1|TRBJ2-3|few|-
CASSSWGDTQYF
TGCGCCAGCAGCTCGTGGGGTGATACGCAGTATTTT
>TRBV7-6|TRBJ2-1|many|TRBD1
CASSPRQGSYNEQFF
TGTGCCAGCAGCCCTAGACAGGGTTCCTACAATGAGCAGTTCTTC
>TRBV29-1|TRBJ1-5|many|TRBD1
CSVVTGVNQPQHF
TGCAGCGTTGTTACAGGGGTCAATCAGCCCCAGCATTTT
>TRBV7-9|TRBJ2-5|-|TRBD1
CASSLDRGHEETQYF
TGTGCCAGCAGTCTGGACAGGGGGCATGAAGAGACCCAGTACTTC
>TRBV20-1|TRBJ1-2|few|TRBD1
CSAPTGGMDGYTF
TGCAGTGCCCCGACAGGGGGCATGGATGGCTACACCTTC
>TRBV10-3|TRBJ1-1|few|-
CAISDGRLGTEAFF
TGTGCCATCAGTGACGGCAGGCTCGGCACTGAAGCTTTCTTT
>TRBV20-1|TRBJ1-6|-|-
CSASAEAMGNSPLHF
TGCAGTGCGAGTGCGGAGGCCATGGGGAATTCACCCCTCCACTTT
>TRBV5-1|TRBJ2-5|few|TRBD2
CASSSGTSGGHHF
TGCGCCAGCAGCTCAGGGACTAGCGGAGGTCATCACTTC
>TRBV4-2|TRBJ2-1|-|TRBD2
CASSQGTGGTYNEQFF
TGTGCCAGCAGCCAAGGTACGGGAGGCACCTACAATGAGCAGTTCTTC
>TRBV24-1|TRBJ2-3|few|-
CATSDPGRGDTQYF
TGTGCCACCAGTGATCCGGGACGGGGAGATACGCAGTATTTT
>TRBV7-9|TRBJ2-2|-|TRBD1
CASSGQANGELFF
TGTGCCAGCAGCGGACAGGCCAACGGGGAGCTGTTTTTT
>TRBV12-3/TRBV12-4|TRBJ1-1|many|TRBD1
CASGDRVNTEAFF
TGTGCCAGCGGGGACAGGGTGAACACTGAAGCTTTCTTT
>TRBV9|TRBJ2-1|many|-
CASSVATGFGVGSSYNEQFF
TGTGCCAGCAGCGTAGCTACGGGGTTCGGGGTGGGGAGCTCCTACAATGAGCAGTTCTTC
>TRBV20-1|TRBJ2-5|-|-
CSAPDPVTTQYF
TGCAGTGCTCCCGACCCGGTAACGACCCAGTACTTC
>TRBV24-1|TRBJ1-5|few|-
CATSDPNQPQHF
TGTGCCACCAGTGACCCAAATCAGCCCCAGCATTTT
>TRBV15|TRBJ1-4|few|-
CATSRGINEKLFF
TGTGCCACCAGCAGAGGCATAAATGAAAAACTGTTTTTT
>TRBV20-1|TRBJ2-3|few|TRBD2
CSARVWTSGDLYTQYF
TGCAGTGCTAGAGTCTGGACTAGCGGGGATCTATATACGCAGTATTTT
>TRBV12-3/TRBV12-4|TRBJ1-1|-|-
CASSLVRASNTEAFF
TGTGCCAGCAGTTTAGTGAGAGCCTCGAACACTGAAGCTTTCTTT
>TRBV6-6|TRBJ2-5|-|TRBD2
CASTGSGSLWETQYF
TGTGCCAGCACCGGAAGCGGGAGCCTCTGGGAGACCCAGTACTTC
>TRBV5-1|TRBJ1-6|many|-
CASSAQGASSGPLHF
TGCGCCAGCAGCGCACAGGGCGCCTCCTCGGGGCCCCTCCACTTT
>TRBV20-1|TRBJ2-3|few|-
CSASLGLGTDTQYF
TGCAGTGCTAGTTTAGGACTGGGCACAGATACGCAGTATTTT
>TRBV5-1|TRBJ1-2|-|-
CASSFLPPNYGYTF
TGCGCCAGCAGCTTTCTGCCTCCTAACTATGGCTACACCTTC
>TRBV12-3/TRBV12-4|TRBJ2-7|many|TRBD1
CASSFLLGTGVYEQYF
TGTGCCAGCAGTTTCCTCCTCGGGACAGGAGTCTACGAGCAGTACTTC
>TRBV12-3/TRBV12-4|TRBJ2-7|-|-
CASSFGQIYEQYF
TGTGCCAGCAGTTTTGGACAGATCTACGAGCAGTACTTC
>TRBV5-1|TRBJ2-3|few|TRBD2
CASSSSLAGVADTQYF
TGCGCCAGCAGCTCCTCCCTAGCGGGAGTGGCAGATACGCAGTATTTT
>TRBV12-3/TRBV12-4|TRBJ2-1|many|TRBD2
CASSFRGVYNEQFF
TGTGCCAGCAGTTTTCGGGGGGTTTACAATGAGCAGTTCTTC
>TRBV4-1|TRBJ1-5|few|TRBD1
CASSYRGQEPQHF
TGCGCCAGCAGCTACAGGGGGCAGGAGCCCCAGCATTTT
>TRBV5-6|TRBJ1-2|few|-
CASTPGPRPPPGSYTF
TGTGCCAGCACCCCCGGCCCTCGTCCACCTCCGGGGAGCTACACCTTC
>TRBV7-2|TRBJ1-1|-|-
CASSPDFNTEAFF
TGTGCCAGCAGCCCCGATTTCAACACTGAAGCTTTCTTT
>TRBV7-9|TRBJ2-1|-|TRBD1
CASSQGTGGGIEQFF
TGTGCCAGCAGCCAAGGGACAGGGGGGGGAATTGAGCAGTTCTTC
>TRBV7-9|TRBJ2-1|many|TRBD2
CASSLDLAGGVFF
TGTGCCAGCAGCTTAGATTTAGCGGGAGGGGTGTTCTTC
>TRBV5-1|TRBJ2-2|few|-
CASSTGTPTGELFF
TGCGCCAGCAGCACAGGGACGCCGACCGGGGAGCTGTTTTTT
>TRBV11-2|TRBJ2-1|-|TRBD2
CASSFGRSGGAYEQFF
TGTGCCAGCAGCTTCGGCAGGAGCGGGGGGGCATATGAGCAGTTCTTC
>TRBV7-9|TRBJ2-1|few|-
CASNLGAAPINEQFF
TGTGCCAGCAACCTGGGGGCAGCCCCGATCAATGAGCAGTTCTTC
>TRBV7-2|TRBJ2-2|few|-
CASSAWVNTGELFF
TGTGCCAGCAGCGCGTGGGTGAACACCGGGGAGCTGTTTTTT
>TRBV5-1|TRBJ2-3|-|-
CASIWTPGDTQYF
TGCGCCAGCATATGGACACCGGGTGATACGCAGTATTTT
>TRBV6-1|TRBJ2-7|-|-
CASSEAQLSEQYF
TGTGCCAGCAGTGAAGCCCAACTTAGCGAGCAGTACTTC
>TRBV12-3/TRBV12-4|TRBJ1-1|-|-
CASSPPGGLNTEAFF
TGTGCCAGCAGTCCACCGGGAGGGCTCAACACTGAAGCTTTCTTT
>TRBV20-1|TRBJ1-1|-|TRBD1
CSAPALARGHTEAFF
TGCAGTGCTCCCGCCCTGGCCAGGGGGCACACTGAAGCTTTCTTT
>TRBV30|TRBJ2-3|once|TRBD2
CAWSVLGAGGPDTQYF
TGTGCCTGGAGTGTACTTGGAGCGGGGGGCCCAGATACGCAGTATTTT
>TRBV10-3|TRBJ2-2|few|-
CAISESGRTTGELFF
TGTGCCATCAGTGAGTCGGGACGGACAACCGGGGAGCTGTTTTTT
>TRBV7-9|TRBJ2-1|few|-
CASPAASRQGLEQFF
TGTGCCAGCCCCGCGGCGAGCCGACAGGGACTTGAGCAGTTCTTC
>TRBV6-1|TRBJ1-5|-|-
CASSTPGGFNQPQHF
TGTGCCAGCAGTACCCCGGGAGGTTTCAATCAGCCCCAGCATTTT
>TRBV7-6|TRBJ2-7|few|TRBD2
CASSLIGRGYEQYF
TGTGCCAGCAGCTTAATAGGGAGGGGTTACGAGCAGTACTTC
>TRBV20-1|TRBJ2-7|few|TRBD1
CSATDRGGPSSYEQYF
TGCAGTGCTACCGACAGGGGTGGCCCTTCATCCTACGAGCAGTACTTC
>TRBV9|TRBJ2-2|-|TRBD2
CASSIRTSGGWDTGELFF
TGTGCCAGCAGCATCCGGACTAGCGGGGGATGGGACACCGGGGAGCTGTTTTTT
>TRBV12-3/TRBV12-4|TRBJ1-1|-|-
CASSLGQRNTEAFF
TGTGCCAGCAGTTTGGGTCAGAGGAACACTGAAGCTTTCTTT
>TRBV5-1|TRBJ2-2|-|-
CASSSGDAGTGELFF
TGCGCCAGCAGTTCAGGGGATGCGGGGACCGGGGAGCTGTTTTTT
>TRBV6-2/TRBV6-3|TRBJ2-1|-|-
CASSYTGLGSPSQFF
TGTGCCAGCAGTTACACCGGCCTCGGGAGCCCCAGTCAGTTCTTC
>TRBV5-4|TRBJ1-2|few|TRBD1
CASSLGQGAIGGYTF
TGTGCCAGCAGTCTAGGACAGGGGGCGATCGGTGGCTACACCTTC
>TRBV6-2/TRBV6-3|TRBJ1-2|-|-
CASSTSSLTPYYGYTF
TGTGCCAGCAGTACCTCCTCGCTTACACCGTACTATGGCTACACCTTC